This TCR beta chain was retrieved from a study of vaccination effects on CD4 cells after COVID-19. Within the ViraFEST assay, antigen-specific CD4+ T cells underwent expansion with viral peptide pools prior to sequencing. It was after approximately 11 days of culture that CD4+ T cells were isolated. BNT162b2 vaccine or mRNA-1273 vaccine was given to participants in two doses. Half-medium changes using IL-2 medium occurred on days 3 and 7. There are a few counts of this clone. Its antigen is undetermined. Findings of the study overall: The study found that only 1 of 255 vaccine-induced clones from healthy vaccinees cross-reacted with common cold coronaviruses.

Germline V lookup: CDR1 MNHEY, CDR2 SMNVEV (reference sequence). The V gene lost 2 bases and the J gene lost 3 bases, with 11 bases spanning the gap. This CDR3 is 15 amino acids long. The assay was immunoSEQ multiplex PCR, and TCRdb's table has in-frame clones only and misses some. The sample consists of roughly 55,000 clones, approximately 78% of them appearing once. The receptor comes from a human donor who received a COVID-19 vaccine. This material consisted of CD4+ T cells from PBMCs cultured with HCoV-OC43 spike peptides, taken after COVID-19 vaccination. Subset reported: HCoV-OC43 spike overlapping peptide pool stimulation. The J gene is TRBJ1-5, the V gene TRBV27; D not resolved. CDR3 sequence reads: CASSLRQANNQPQHF. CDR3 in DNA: TGTGCCAGCAGTTTACGGCAGGCCAACAATCAGCCCCAGCATTTT.